This paragraph reports one TCR beta chain. It lacks a known antigen. Base qualities are not recorded, but no much larger clone differs from it by a single base. The time point label here, explained by the study, means: individuals recovered from natural SARS-CoV-2 infection. This sample is drawn from a study of Ad26.COV2.S vaccination and SARS-CoV-2 variants (dated by TCRdb to about 2021). Broadly, across the study: TCRbeta repertoire sequencing served as the tool for gauging how specific and how broad the SARS-CoV-2-reactive T cell receptors were following Ad26.COV2.S vaccination. A total of 32 samples were included in the TCR-sequenced set, comprising around 19 Ad26.COV2.S vaccine recipients, 5 placebo recipients and 8 SARS-CoV-2 convalescent individuals.

V is cut back by 8 bases and J by 11 bases, with 12 bases in the junction unmatched. The CDR1 and CDR2 encoded by the germline V gene (reference sequence) are LNHDA and SQIVND. The CDR3 numbers 14 residues from cysteine through phenylalanine. The entry retains the CDR3 DNA only, 42 bases that are in frame from base 1. TCRbeta CDR3 regions were sequenced with the immunoSEQ Assay. After extraction, genomic DNA underwent amplification by bias-controlled multiplex PCR, followed by high-throughput sequencing. From the authors' description of their analysis: To quantify the absolute abundance of each unique TCRbeta CDR3 region, sequences were collapsed and filtered. T cell fraction was estimated by normalizing TCRbeta template counts to usable DNA, which was measured by amplifying reference genes present in all nucleated cells. Repertoire TCRs were annotated as SARS-CoV-2-specific when V gene, CDR3 amino acid sequence and J gene were exactly matched to a known reactive TCR set. The reference SARS-CoV-2 TCR set was derived from MIRA and filtered for enrichment in COVID-19-positive ImmuneCODE repertoires, a step that removed public or cross-reactive TCRs. Drawing on the MIRA antigens, annotated TCRs were analysed further at the level of specific ORF or position within ORF. Breadth was defined as the number of annotated unique rearrangements divided by the total number of unique productive rearrangements, and depth was defined as the summed frequency of the annotated unique rearrangements. TCR breadth was compared between groups using two-sided Wilcoxon rank-sum tests. TCRdb's version of the immuneACCESS table is confined to in-frame rearrangements and falls short of the full clone set. An unresolved V gene accounts for under half of the shortfall where checked; the remainder is of unknown origin. For V, J and clone size, that table is used; D and trimming come from the DNA. Present in this sample are 150,000 to 200,000 clones, roughly 87% of which were seen just once. The ten largest clonotypes hold 5.9% of the sample.

The paper's findings and limits, for the study overall: Vaccine and placebo recipients had comparable non-spike TCR breadth, which fits with the vaccine containing only spike. Higher spike-specific TCR breadth was observed in Ad26.COV2.S recipients than in placebo recipients (P = 0.0014). According to the authors, total T cell responses may have been underestimated by the TCR breadth and depth analyses. After vaccination, substantial breadth of spike-specific CD8+ and CD4+ T cell responses was reported.

The rearrangement joined TRBV19 to TRBJ1-6; the central 7 bases match TRBD1. This TCR came from a human donor who had recovered from COVID-19. Sequencing used peripheral blood, obtained after recovery from COVID-19. The nucleotide sequence reads as follows: TGTGCCAGTCGATTTACAGGGGATTCTGCACCCCTCCACTTT. It translates as CASRFTGDSAPLHF.